These 25 T cell receptor beta chains came from one sample sequenced in a study of CD8+CD57+ T cells in acquired aplastic anemia. Genomic DNA templated the TCR beta VDJ and CDR3 profiling. TCRdb recomputed calls from the reads with MiXCR, one row per CDR3 protein. The profile shows fewer than 300,000 distinct CDR3 sequences, approximately 86% of them singletons. Patients selected for sequencing had displayed CD8+CD57+ cell expansion by flow cytometry. The sample comprised sorted CD4+, CD8+, or CD8+CD57+ T cells (not recorded which) from PBMCs. The receptors derive from a human donor with aplastic anemia.

The chain links TRBV7-2 to TRBJ1-1; 7 nucleotides agree with TRBD1. Germline values: CDR1 SGHTA, CDR2 FQGNSA. There are 15 residues in the CDR3. Trimming cost V 3 bases and J 14 bases; bases outside gene matches: 18. The CDR3 loop reads CASSLTLTGNSDDFF. In nucleotides, the CDR3 is TGTGCCAGCAGCTTGACACTGACAGGGAACTCTGACGACTTCTTT. Variable domain in full (rest from reference TRBV7-2 and TRBJ1-1): GAGVSQSPSNKVTEKGKDVELRCDPISGHTALYWYRQSLGQGLEFLIYFQGNSAPDKSGLPSDRFSAERTGGSVSTLTIQRTQQEDSAVYLCASSLTLTGNSDDFFGQGTRLTVV.

The chain joins TRBV7-8 to TRBJ2-7; TRBD2 is a possible D gene (6 bases). V dropped 5 bases and J dropped 5 bases, with 22 bases sitting between them. Germline V gene lookup returns CDR1 SGHVS and CDR2 FQNEAQ. The CDR3 loop spans 16 amino acids. CDR3 nucleotide sequence: TGTGCCAGCAGCCAAGTAGCAGGTAGCGGTACGGACGAGCAGTACTTC. Translating gives CASSQVAGSGTDEQYF.

CDR3: CASSLGVQGHTDTFF. The DNA of the CDR3 is TGTGCCAGCAGCTTAGGGGTGCAGGGGCATACAGATACTTTCTTT. This chain connects TRBV7-8 to TRBJ1-1, with D possibly being TRBD1 (6 bases). Trimming removed 1 base at V and 12 bases at J, with 21 bases between. Germline V gene lookup returns CDR1 SGHVS and CDR2 FQNEAQ. The CDR3 has 15 amino acids.

Remarks on this clonotype: It is unclear where the CDR3 begins or ends on the DNA, so no DNA is shown, and the CDR3 is as TCRdb lists it. V is TRBV9 and J is TRBJ2-1. The CDR3 is made up of 16 amino acids, end residues included. CDR1 SGDLS and CDR2 YYNGEE come from the germline V gene. CDR3 protein: CASSASNTEAFFEQFF.

This clonotype was detected a few times. The gene calls are TRBV15 and TRBJ2-5; D gene ambiguous. The CDR3 is 14 residues long. V dropped 5 bases and J dropped 2 bases, with 12 bases sitting between them. Germline V gene lookup returns CDR1 LNHNV and CDR2 YYDKDF (reference sequence). The CDR3 spells CATSRGREQETQYF. The DNA for the CDR3 is TGTGCCACCAGCCGCGGCAGAGAGCAAGAGACCCAGTACTTC.

The V gene is TRBV20-1, the J gene TRBJ2-1, with TRBD2 matching over 10 bases. After removal of 6 bases from V and 5 bases from J, the junction contained 7 bases not matched to a gene. Germline loops: CDR1 DFQATT, CDR2 SNEGSKA (reference sequence). CDR3 size: 14 residues. CDR3 amino acids: CSAREGTSDNEQFF. The CDR3 bases are TGCAGTGCCCGAGAGGGGACTAGCGACAATGAGCAGTTCTTC.

Only a few counts were recorded for this clonotype. V is TRBV15 and J is TRBJ1-5, with 7 positions matching TRBD1. Germline V CDR1 and CDR2: LNHNV, YYDKDF (reference sequence). V lost 7 bases and J lost 3; bases outside the gene matches: 3. This CDR3 contains 13 residues. The CDR3 is CATTDRINQPQHF. The CDR3 nucleotides are TGTGCCACCACGGACAGGATCAATCAGCCCCAGCATTTT.

About this clonotype: The CDR3 ends on some other residue instead of the conserved phenylalanine or tryptophan, so this is likely a read error. The limits of the CDR3 on the DNA are not certain, so only TCRdb's listed CDR3 is given. The chain carries TRBV9 and TRBJ2-3; TRBD1 is taken as the D call from the table, unchecked against the DNA. The germline V gene encodes CDR1 SGDLS and CDR2 YYNGEE. Including both end residues, the CDR3 is 13 amino acids long. Here the CDR3 reads CASGDGGTDTHDV.

About this clonotype: Here the CDR3 omits its conserved ending phenylalanine or tryptophan, so a read error is the likely source. It is unclear where the CDR3 begins or ends on the DNA, so no DNA is shown, and the CDR3 is as TCRdb lists it. V gene TRBV7-9 combines with J gene TRBJ2-1; TRBD2, the D gene given by the table, was not confirmed from the DNA. Germline V CDR1 and CDR2: SEHNR, FQNEAQ (reference sequence). Counting both end residues, the CDR3 totals 13 amino acids. CDR3 sequence: CASSYAGGHDTFY.

The gene calls are TRBV11-1 and TRBJ2-7; D is uncertain. Trimming pared 1 base from V and 5 bases from J, leaving 6 bases between. The germline CDR1 and CDR2 sequences are SGHAT and FQDESV (reference sequence). The CDR3 runs to 12 residues. The CDR3 loop is CASSLDPNEQYF. CDR3 sequence (DNA): TGTGCCAGCAGCTTAGACCCGAACGAGCAGTACTTC.

Only a few counts were recorded for this clonotype. The CDR3 region has the DNA TGTGCCACCAGCAGAGATAGACAGGGGGTAGAGACCCAGTACTTC. Protein product: CATSRDRQGVETQYF. The chain uses TRBV15 and TRBJ2-5; 9 bases line up with TRBD1. This CDR3 region has 15 residues. The ends lost 0 bases at V and 4 bases at J; junction bases unmatched: 3. Germline V gives CDR1 LNHNV, CDR2 YYDKDF (reference sequence).

V is TRBV7-2 and J is TRBJ1-2, with a tentative D call TRBD1 (5 bases). Germline V gene sequence: CDR1 SGHTA, CDR2 FQGNSA. With 5 bases removed from V and 7 bases from J, the gap between germline ends came to 26 bases. The CDR3 has 17 amino acids. This CDR3 is CASSRYKGRPQDSGYTF. The DNA of the CDR3 is TGTGCCAGCAGCAGGTACAAGGGGCGCCCGCAAGACTCTGGCTACACCTTC.

A note on this clonotype: This CDR3 is missing its conserved last phenylalanine or tryptophan, likely due to a read error. The chain recombines TRBV7-8 with TRBJ1-1; the D is unclear. Germline V gene data show CDR1 as SGHVS and CDR2 as FQNEAQ. Trimming cost V 7 bases and J 7 bases, with 10 bases left between them. The CDR3 has 11 residues. The CDR3 coding sequence is TGTGCCAGCACCGAATACAGTGAAGCTTTCTTG. Its translation is CASTEYSEAFL.

Only one count was recorded for this clonotype. The rearrangement links TRBV4-3 to TRBJ1-2; 8 bases line up with TRBD1. The CDR3 runs to 15 residues. The ends lost 1 base at V and 5 bases at J; junction bases unmatched: 6. Germline CDR1 is LGHNA and CDR2 is YSLEER. The CDR3 coding sequence is TGCGCCAGCAGCCAAGGGACAGGGACTGGTTATGGCTACACCTTC. Amino acid sequence: CASSQGTGTGYGYTF.

On this clonotype itself: At one end the junction does not follow the germline gene, possibly because of a read error. The rearrangement links TRBV5-1 to TRBJ2-3; D gene uncertain. Germline lookup yields CDR1 SGHRS and CDR2 YFSETQ. The CDR3 spans 14 residues. CDR3 coding DNA: TGTGCCAGCAGCTCAAACAGAGGCACCTCTACGCAGTATTTT. Its protein product is CASSSNRGTSTQYF.

Note on this clonotype: Germline and junction disagree at one end, which may indicate a read error. The V gene is TRBV2, the J gene TRBJ2-5; D is unclear. The germline gives CDR1 SNHLY, CDR2 FYNNEI. The CDR3 is made up of 14 amino acids. CDR3 sequence (DNA): TGTGCCAGCGGCGGAGCTGGCGAGCTTCAGTACTTGTGCTTC. The encoded protein is CASGGAGELQYLCF. Supplemented by reference TRBV2 and TRBJ2-5, the full variable domain reads EPEVTQTPSHQVTQMGQEVILRCVPISNHLYFYWYRQILGQKVEFLVSFYNNEISEKSEIFDDQFSVERPDGSNFTLKIRSTKLEDSAMYFCASGGAGELQYLCFGPGTRLLVL.

On this clonotype: The junction departs from germline at one end; a sequencing error may be responsible. This chain uses TRBV7-3 with TRBJ2-5; 9 nucleotides align to TRBD2. Looked up from germline, CDR1 is SGHTA and CDR2 is FQGTGA. This CDR3 is built from 14 residues. The CDR3 DNA reads as TGTGCCACCAGCTTAGCGAAGCGGGGGGACTACCATTACTTC. Its translation: CATSLAKRGDYHYF. The full variable domain, rest sourced from reference TRBV7-3 and TRBJ2-5, is GAGVSQTPSNKVTEKGKYVELRCDPISGHTALYWYRQSLGQGPEFLIYFQGTGAADDSGLPNDRFFAVRPEGSVSTLKIQRTERGDSAVYLCATSLAKRGDYHYFGPGTRLLVL.

The V gene is TRBV7-2, the J gene TRBJ2-7; 8 nucleotides align to TRBD1. Germline CDR1 reads SGHTA; CDR2 reads FQGNSA. The CDR3 totals 16 residues. The trim removed 0 bases at V and 5 bases at J, leaving 9 bases unmatched. CDR3 sequence: CASSLADGQGRDEQYF. DNA for the CDR3: TGTGCCAGCAGCTTAGCTGACGGACAGGGTAGGGACGAGCAGTACTTC.

J is TRBJ1-1 and V is TRBV10-3; tentative D call: TRBD1 (6 bases). This CDR3 region has 14 residues. Germline V gene data show CDR1 as ENHRY and CDR2 as SYGVKD. The ends were cut back, 10 bases at V and 0 bases at J, with 15 bases in the middle. The CDR3 sequence: CASSRAGVNTEAFF. CDR3 DNA sequence: TGTGCCAGCAGCCGGGCAGGGGTGAACACTGAAGCTTTCTTT.

This clonotype was counted ten times or more. One end of the junction fails to match germline, which may point to a read error. V gene TRBV2 combines with J gene TRBJ2-1; the D gene is possibly TRBD1 (6 bases). The CDR3 contains 13 residues. The V gene's germline CDR1 is SNHLY and CDR2 FYNNEI. This chain's CDR3 is CASRDGGIHEQFF. CDR3 nucleotides: TGTGCCAGCAGGGATGGGGGCATCCATGAGCAGTTCTTT.

CDR3: CASSIAHGTNNEQFF. The DNA of the CDR3 is TGTGCCAGTAGTATAGCTCACGGGACCAACAATGAGCAGTTCTTC. The chain has TRBV19 and TRBJ2-5, with D perhaps assigned TRBD1 or TRBD2 (5 bases each). The end of the DNA aligns better with TRBJ2-1, so the J call may be wrong. Germline V gene data show CDR1 as LNHDA and CDR2 as SQIVND (reference sequence). The CDR3 is 15 residues long.

The rearrangement uses TRBV9 and TRBJ1-2; 9 bases map to TRBD1. The length of the CDR3 is 15 residues. The V gene end was trimmed by 5 bases and the J gene end by 12 bases; junction bases not matched to a gene: 17. CDR1 and CDR2 from the germline V gene are SGDLS and YYNGEE. CDR3 protein: CASSVTGGTAGGHTF. CDR3 in DNA: TGTGCCAGCAGTGTGACAGGGGGGACCGCCGGGGGGCACACCTTC.

This clonotype was recorded a few times. The conserved final phenylalanine or tryptophan is absent from the CDR3, which likely points to a read error. No DNA is shown, since the ends of the CDR3 on it are uncertain; the CDR3 is the one TCRdb lists. This CDR3 reads CASSFKRSGGSDE. The chain has TRBV7-9 and TRBJ1-2. Germline assignment: CDR1 SEHNR and CDR2 FQNEAQ (reference sequence). The CDR3 is made up of 13 amino acids, end residues included.

This chain connects TRBV12-3 or TRBV12-4 to TRBJ1-5, with D perhaps TRBD1 (5 bases). With 6 bases removed from V and 2 bases from J, the gap between germline ends came to 17 bases. This CDR3 has 16 amino acids. CDR3 in DNA: TGTGCCAGCAGCGTAGGGGCAGATAGCCGCAATCAGCCCCAGCATTTT. This translates into CASSVGADSRNQPQHF.

The CDR3 protein is CATGTSGSTEQFF. CDR3 nucleotide sequence: TGTGCCACCGGGACTAGCGGGAGTACTGAGCAGTTCTTC. This chain joins TRBV24-1 and TRBJ2-1; 14 nucleotides align to TRBD2. V was clipped by 9 bases and J by 9 bases; unmatched bases: 3. The CDR3 length is 13 residues. Germline loops: CDR1 KGHDR, CDR2 SFDVKD.